What follows describes a single T cell receptor (beta chain). The data were produced by immunoSEQ multiplex PCR, yet TCRdb's version contains in-frame clones alone and is incomplete. The sample has some 110,000 clones; around 91% are singletons. The record originates from a study of T cell responses to AZD1222 COVID-19 vaccine. The CDR3 is 13 residues long. V shed 6 bases and J 11 bases; nucleotides not matched to a gene: 12. CDR1 and CDR2 from the germline V gene are PRHDT and FYEKMQ (reference sequence). The sequences come from peripheral blood, collected on day 0 of AZD1222 vaccination. This sequence was found in an adult in good health. The V call is TRBV13, the J call TRBJ2-5, with 7 bases aligning to TRBD1. The CDR3 here is CASSPGPDRVQYF. The CDR3, as DNA: TGTGCCAGCAGTCCAGGACCAGACAGGGTGCAGTACTTC.